This entry concerns a single T cell receptor (beta chain). The V end was cut by 0 bases, the J end by 5 bases, with 11 bases between. CDR1 LGHNA and CDR2 YSLEER come from the germline V gene. The CDR3 is 15 amino acids. Clones were sequenced by immunoSEQ multiplex PCR, and TCRdb holds only the in-frame ones, with some missing. The repertoire includes some 180,000 clones, 70% to 90% of them detected once, and just over 2.5% sits in the top ten. These data are taken from a study of blood T cell repertoires in COVID-19. In the study overall: Samples of COVID-19 (acute and convalescent) were obtained from the United States, Italy and Spain. The analysed material was cDNA or gDNA that came from T cells, B-cell-depleted T cells, or PBMCs.

Those enrolled in Seattle joined during active infection and were followed longitudinally afterward. Material: peripheral blood. The source of this sequence is a woman aged 80 or over with COVID-19, enrolled during active disease. V usage is TRBV4-3 and J usage is TRBJ2-1; D is perhaps TRBD1 (5 bases). CDR3 bases: TGCGCCAGCAGCCAAGAATGGGGCAGCCACAATGAGCAGTTCTTC. It is translated as CASSQEWGSHNEQFF.